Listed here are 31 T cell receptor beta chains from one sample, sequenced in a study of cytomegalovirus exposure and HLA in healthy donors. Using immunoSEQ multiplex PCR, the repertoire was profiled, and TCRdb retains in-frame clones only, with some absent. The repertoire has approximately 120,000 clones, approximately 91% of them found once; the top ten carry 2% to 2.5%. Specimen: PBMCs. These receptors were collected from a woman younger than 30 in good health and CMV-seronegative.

The CDR3 DNA reads TGTGCCAGCAGTTTACTAGGAGCGGGAGGGCCCTACGAGCAGTACTTC. Its protein is CASSLLGAGGPYEQYF. The rearrangement links TRBV28 to TRBJ2-7; 10 bases align to TRBD2. The germline V gene has CDR1 MDHEN and CDR2 SYDVKM. The V and J ends lost 2 bases and 2 bases, in that order; junction bases with no gene match: 6. The CDR3 loop spans 16 amino acids.

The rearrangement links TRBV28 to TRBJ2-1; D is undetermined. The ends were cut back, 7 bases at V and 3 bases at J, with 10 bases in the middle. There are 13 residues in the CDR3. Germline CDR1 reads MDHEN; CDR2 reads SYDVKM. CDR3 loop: CASTQRVYNEQFF. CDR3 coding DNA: TGTGCCAGCACTCAACGGGTCTACAATGAGCAGTTCTTC.

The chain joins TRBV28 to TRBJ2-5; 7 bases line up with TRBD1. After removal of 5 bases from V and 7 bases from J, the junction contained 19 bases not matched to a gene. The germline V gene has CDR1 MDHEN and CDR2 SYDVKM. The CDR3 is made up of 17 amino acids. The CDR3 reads CASSPPQGDPLAATQYF. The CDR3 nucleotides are TGTGCCAGCAGTCCCCCCCAGGGGGACCCCCTTGCCGCGACCCAGTACTTC.

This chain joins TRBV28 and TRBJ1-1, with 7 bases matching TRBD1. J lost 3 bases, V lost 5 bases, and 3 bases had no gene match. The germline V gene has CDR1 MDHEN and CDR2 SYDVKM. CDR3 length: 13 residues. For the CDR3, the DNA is TGTGCCAGCAGTAGCGACAGGGACACTGAAGCTTTCTTT. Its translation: CASSSDRDTEAFF. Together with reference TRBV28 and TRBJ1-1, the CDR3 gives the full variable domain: DVKVTQSSRYLVKRTGEKVFLECVQDMDHENMFWYRQDPGLGLRLIYFSYDVKMKEKGDIPEGYSVSREKKERFSLILESASTNQTSMYLCASSSDRDTEAFFGQGTRLTVV.

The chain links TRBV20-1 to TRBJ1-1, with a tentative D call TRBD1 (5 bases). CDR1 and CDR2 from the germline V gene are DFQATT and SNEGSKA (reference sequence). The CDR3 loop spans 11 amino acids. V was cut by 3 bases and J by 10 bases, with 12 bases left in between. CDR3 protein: CSASLQASAFF. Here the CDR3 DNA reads TGCAGTGCTAGTCTACAGGCCTCAGCTTTCTTT.

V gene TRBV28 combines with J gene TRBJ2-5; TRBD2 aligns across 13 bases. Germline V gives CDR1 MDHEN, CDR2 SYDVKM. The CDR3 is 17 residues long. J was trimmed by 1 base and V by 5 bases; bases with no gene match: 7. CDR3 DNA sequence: TGTGCCAGCAGTATCGGACTAGCGGGGGCAATCCAAGAGACCCAGTACTTC. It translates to CASSIGLAGAIQETQYF.

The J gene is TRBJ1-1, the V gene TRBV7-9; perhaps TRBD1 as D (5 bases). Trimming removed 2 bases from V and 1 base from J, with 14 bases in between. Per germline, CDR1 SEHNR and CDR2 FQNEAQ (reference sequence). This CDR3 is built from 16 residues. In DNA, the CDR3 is TGTGCCAGCAGCTTAACGCAGGGAGGTCGGAACACTGAAGCTTTCTTT. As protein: CASSLTQGGRNTEAFF.

CDR3 loop: CASSIIGGQGRTGELFF. The CDR3 nucleotides read TGTGCCAGTAGTATCATCGGTGGACAGGGAAGGACCGGGGAGCTGTTTTTT. The chain uses TRBV19 and TRBJ2-2; 8 nucleotides line up with TRBD1. Germline CDR1 LNHDA, CDR2 SQIVND (reference sequence). The junction had 11 bases not matched to a gene; V was cut back by 3 bases and J by 5 bases. This CDR3 comprises 17 residues.

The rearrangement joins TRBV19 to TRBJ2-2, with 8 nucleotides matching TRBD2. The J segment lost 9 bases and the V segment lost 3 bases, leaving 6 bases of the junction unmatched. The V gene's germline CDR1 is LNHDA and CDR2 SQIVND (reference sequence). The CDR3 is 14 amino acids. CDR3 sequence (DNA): TGTGCCAGTAGTATTACTAGCGGTGGGAGGGAGCTGTTTTTT. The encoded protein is CASSITSGGRELFF.

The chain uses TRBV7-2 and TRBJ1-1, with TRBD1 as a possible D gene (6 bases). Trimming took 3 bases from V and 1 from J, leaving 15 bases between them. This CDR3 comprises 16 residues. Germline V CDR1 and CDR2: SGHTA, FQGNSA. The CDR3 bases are TGTGCCAGCAGCTTCTATCAGGGGTTGGGGAACACTGAAGCTTTCTTT. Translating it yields CASSFYQGLGNTEAFF. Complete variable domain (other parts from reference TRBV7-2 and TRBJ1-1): GAGVSQSPSNKVTEKGKDVELRCDPISGHTALYWYRQSLGQGLEFLIYFQGNSAPDKSGLPSDRFSAERTGGSVSTLTIQRTQQEDSAVYLCASSFYQGLGNTEAFFGQGTRLTVV.

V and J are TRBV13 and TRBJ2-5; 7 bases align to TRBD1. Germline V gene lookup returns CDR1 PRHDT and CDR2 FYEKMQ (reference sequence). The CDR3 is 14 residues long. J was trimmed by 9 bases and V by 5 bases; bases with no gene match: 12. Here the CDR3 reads CASSRDRQELAQYF. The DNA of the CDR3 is TGTGCCAGCAGCAGGGACAGACAAGAGTTGGCCCAGTACTTC.

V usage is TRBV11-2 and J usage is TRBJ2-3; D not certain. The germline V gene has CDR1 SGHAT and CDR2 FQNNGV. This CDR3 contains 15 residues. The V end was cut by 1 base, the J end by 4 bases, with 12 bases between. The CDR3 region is CASSLGYLRADTQYF. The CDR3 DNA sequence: TGTGCCAGCAGCTTAGGGTACCTCCGGGCAGATACGCAGTATTTT.

The CDR3: CATSRGGPNYGYTF. In DNA, the CDR3 is TGTGCCACCAGCAGAGGGGGGCCTAACTATGGCTACACCTTC. The chain couples TRBV15 to TRBJ1-2; a possible D gene is TRBD1 (6 bases). The V and J ends lost 1 base and 0 bases respectively, with 6 bases between them. CDR1 and CDR2 from the germline V gene are LNHNV and YYDKDF (reference sequence). There are 14 residues in the CDR3.

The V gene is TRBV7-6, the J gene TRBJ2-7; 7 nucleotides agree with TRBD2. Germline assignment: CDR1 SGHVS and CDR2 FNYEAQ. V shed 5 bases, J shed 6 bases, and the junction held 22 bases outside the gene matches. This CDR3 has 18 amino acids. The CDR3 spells CASSHIEGAWRELGEQYF. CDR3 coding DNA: TGTGCCAGCAGCCATATCGAGGGCGCGTGGCGGGAGCTGGGCGAGCAGTACTTC.

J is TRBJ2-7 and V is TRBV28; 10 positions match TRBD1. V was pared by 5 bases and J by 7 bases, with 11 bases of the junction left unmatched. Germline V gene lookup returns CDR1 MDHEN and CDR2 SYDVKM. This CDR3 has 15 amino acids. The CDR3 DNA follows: TGTGCCAGCAGTACAAGACAGGGGGCCTGGGGGGAGCAGTACTTC. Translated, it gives CASSTRQGAWGEQYF.

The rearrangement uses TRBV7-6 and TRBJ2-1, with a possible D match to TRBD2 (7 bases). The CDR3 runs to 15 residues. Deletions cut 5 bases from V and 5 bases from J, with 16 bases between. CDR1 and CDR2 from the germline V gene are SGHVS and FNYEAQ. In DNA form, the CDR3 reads TGTGCCAGCAGCCCCAGGGGACTAATTAACAATGAGCAGTTCTTC. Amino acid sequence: CASSPRGLINNEQFF.

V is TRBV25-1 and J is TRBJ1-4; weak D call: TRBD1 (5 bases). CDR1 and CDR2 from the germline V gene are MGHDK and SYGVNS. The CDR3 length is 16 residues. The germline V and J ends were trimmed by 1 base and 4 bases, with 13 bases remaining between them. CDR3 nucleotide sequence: TGTGCCAGCAGTGAATTAGGGGCGGGACTTAATGAAAAACTGTTTTTT. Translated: CASSELGAGLNEKLFF.

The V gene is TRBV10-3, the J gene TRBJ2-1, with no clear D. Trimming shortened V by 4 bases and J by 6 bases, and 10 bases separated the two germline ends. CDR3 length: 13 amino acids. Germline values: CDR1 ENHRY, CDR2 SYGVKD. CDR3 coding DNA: TGTGCCATCAGTGGACTCGGCCCCAATGAGCAGTTCTTC. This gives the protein CAISGLGPNEQFF.

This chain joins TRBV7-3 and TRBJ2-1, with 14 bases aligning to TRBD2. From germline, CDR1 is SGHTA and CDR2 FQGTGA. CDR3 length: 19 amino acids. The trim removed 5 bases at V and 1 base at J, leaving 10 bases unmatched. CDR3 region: CASSPAGTSGSRSYNEQFF. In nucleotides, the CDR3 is TGTGCCAGCAGCCCCGCCGGGACTAGCGGGAGTAGATCCTACAATGAGCAGTTCTTC. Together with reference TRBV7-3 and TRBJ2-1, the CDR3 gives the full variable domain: GAGVSQTPSNKVTEKGKYVELRCDPISGHTALYWYRQSLGQGPEFLIYFQGTGAADDSGLPNDRFFAVRPEGSVSTLKIQRTERGDSAVYLCASSPAGTSGSRSYNEQFFGPGTRLTVL.

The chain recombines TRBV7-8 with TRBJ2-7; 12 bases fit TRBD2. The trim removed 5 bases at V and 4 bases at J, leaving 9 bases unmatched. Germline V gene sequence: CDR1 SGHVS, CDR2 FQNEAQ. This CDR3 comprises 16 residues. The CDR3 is CASSPTLAGGSYEQYF. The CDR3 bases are TGTGCCAGCAGCCCAACCCTAGCGGGGGGGAGTTACGAGCAGTACTTC.

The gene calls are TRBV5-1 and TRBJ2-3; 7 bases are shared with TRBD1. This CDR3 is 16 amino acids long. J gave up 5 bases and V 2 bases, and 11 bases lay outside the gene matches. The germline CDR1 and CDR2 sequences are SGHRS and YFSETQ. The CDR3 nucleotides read TGCGCCAGCAGCTTAGTATCCGGCAGGGGGAAAGATACGCAGTATTTT. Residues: CASSLVSGRGKDTQYF.

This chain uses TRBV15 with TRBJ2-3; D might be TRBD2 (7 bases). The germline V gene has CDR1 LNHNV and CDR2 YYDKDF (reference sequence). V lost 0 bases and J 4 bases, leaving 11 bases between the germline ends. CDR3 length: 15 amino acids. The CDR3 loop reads CATSREGGASDTQYF. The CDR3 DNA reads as TGTGCCACCAGCAGAGAAGGGGGGGCATCAGATACGCAGTATTTT. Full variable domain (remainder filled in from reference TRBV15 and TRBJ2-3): DAMVIQNPRYQVTQFGKPVTLSCSQTLNHNVMYWYQQKSSQAPKLLFHYYDKDFNNEADTPDNFQSRRPNTSFCFLDIRSPGLGDTAMYLCATSREGGASDTQYFGPGTRLTVL.

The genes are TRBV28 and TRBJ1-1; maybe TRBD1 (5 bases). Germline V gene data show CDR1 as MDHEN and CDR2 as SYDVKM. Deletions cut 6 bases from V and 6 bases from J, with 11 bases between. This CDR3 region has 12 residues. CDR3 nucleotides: TGTGCCAGCAGGTGGAGGGGCGCTGAAGCTTTCTTT. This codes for CASRWRGAEAFF.

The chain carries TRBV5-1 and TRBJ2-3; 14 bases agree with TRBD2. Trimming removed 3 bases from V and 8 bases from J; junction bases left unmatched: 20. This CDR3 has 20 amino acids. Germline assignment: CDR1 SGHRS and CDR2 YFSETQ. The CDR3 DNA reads TGCGCCAGCAGCTCCGACGGGACTAGCGGGGGCCCCCCCATGGTTGGTACGCAGTATTTT. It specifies CASSSDGTSGGPPMVGTQYF.

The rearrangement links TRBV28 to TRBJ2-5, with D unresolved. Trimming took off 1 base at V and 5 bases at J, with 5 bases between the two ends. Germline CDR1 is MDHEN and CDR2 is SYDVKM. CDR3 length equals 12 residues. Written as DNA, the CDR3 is TGTGCCAGCAGTTTATTACGGGAGACCCAGTACTTC. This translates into CASSLLRETQYF.

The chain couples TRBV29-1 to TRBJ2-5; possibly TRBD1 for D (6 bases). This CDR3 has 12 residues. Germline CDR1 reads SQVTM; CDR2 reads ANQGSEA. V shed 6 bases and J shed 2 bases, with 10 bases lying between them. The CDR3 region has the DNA TGCAGCGTGGCGCAGGGGCAAGAGACCCAGTACTTC. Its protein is CSVAQGQETQYF.

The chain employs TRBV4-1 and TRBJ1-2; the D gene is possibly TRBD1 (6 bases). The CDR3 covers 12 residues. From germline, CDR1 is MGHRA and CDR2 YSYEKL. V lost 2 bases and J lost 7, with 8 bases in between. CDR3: CASSQSDSGYTF. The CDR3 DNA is TGCGCCAGCAGCCAATCGGACAGTGGCTACACCTTC.

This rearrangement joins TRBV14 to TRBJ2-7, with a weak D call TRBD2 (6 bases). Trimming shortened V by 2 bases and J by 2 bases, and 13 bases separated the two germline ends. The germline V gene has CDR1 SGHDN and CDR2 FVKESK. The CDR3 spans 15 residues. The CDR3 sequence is CASSQPGGKAYEQYF. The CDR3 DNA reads TGTGCCAGCAGCCAACCCGGAGGGAAGGCCTACGAGCAGTACTTC. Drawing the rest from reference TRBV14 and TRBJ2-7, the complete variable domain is EAGVTQFPSHSVIEKGQTVTLRCDPISGHDNLYWYRRVMGKEIKFLLHFVKESKQDESGMPNNRFLAERTGGTYSTLKVQPAELEDSGVYFCASSQPGGKAYEQYFGPGTRLTVT.

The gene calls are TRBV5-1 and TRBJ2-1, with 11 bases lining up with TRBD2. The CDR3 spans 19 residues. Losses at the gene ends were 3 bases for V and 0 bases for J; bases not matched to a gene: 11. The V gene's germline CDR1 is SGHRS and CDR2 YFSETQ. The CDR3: CASSSSGGTSGSSYNEQFF. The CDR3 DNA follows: TGCGCCAGCAGCTCTAGCGGGGGGACTTCTGGGAGCTCCTACAATGAGCAGTTCTTC.

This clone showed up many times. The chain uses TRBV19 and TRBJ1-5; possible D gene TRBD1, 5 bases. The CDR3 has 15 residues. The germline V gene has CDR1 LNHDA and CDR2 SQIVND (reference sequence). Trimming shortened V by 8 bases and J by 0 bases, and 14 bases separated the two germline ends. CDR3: CASEPTGYSNQPQHF. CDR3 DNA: TGTGCCAGTGAACCAACAGGATATAGCAATCAGCCCCAGCATTTT.

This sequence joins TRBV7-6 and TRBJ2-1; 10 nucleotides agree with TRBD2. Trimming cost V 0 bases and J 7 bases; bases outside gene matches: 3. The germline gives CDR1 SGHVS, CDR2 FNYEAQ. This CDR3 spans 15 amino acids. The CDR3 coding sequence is TGTGCCAGCAGCTTAGCGCCTAGCGGGAGTAATGAGCAGTTCTTC. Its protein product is CASSLAPSGSNEQFF.